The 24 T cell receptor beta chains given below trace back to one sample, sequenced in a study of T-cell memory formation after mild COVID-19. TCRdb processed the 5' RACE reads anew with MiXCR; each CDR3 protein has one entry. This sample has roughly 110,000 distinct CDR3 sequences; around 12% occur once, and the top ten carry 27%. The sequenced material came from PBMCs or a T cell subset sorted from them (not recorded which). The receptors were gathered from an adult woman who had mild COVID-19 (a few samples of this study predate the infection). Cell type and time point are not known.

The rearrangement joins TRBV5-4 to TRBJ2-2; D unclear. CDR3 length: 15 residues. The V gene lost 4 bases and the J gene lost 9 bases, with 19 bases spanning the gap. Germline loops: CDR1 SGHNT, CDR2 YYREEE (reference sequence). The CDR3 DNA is TGTGCCAGCAGCCCAAATGGGTCCCCACTCAGGGAGCTGTTTTTT. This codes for CASSPNGSPLRELFF. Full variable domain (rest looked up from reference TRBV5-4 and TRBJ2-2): ETGVTQSPTHLIKTRGQQVTLRCSSQSGHNTVSWYQQALGQGPQFIFQYYREEENGRGNFPPRFSGLQFPNYSSELNVNALELDDSALYLCASSPNGSPLRELFFGEGSRLTVL.

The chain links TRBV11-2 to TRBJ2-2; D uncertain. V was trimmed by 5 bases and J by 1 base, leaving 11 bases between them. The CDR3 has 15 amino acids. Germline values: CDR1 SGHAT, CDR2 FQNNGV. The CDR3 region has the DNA TGTGCCAGCAGCCGGACCTTGGAGAACACCGGGGAGCTGTTTTTT. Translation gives CASSRTLENTGELFF. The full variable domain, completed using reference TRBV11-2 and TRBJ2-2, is EAGVAQSPRYKIIEKRQSVAFWCNPISGHATLYWYQQILGQGPKLLIQFQNNGVVDDSQLPKDRFSAERLKGVDSTLKIQPAKLEDSAVYLCASSRTLENTGELFFGEGSRLTVL.

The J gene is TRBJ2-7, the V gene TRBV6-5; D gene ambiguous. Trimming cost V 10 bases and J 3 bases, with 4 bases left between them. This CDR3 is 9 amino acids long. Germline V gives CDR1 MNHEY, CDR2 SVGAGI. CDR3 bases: TGTGCCAATTACTACGAGCAGTACTTC. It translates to CANYYEQYF.

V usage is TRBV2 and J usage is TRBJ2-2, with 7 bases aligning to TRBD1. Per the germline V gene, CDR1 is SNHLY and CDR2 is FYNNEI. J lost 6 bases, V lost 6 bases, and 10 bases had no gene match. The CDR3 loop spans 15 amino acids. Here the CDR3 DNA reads TGTGCCAGCAGGCCTGACAGGGCCCACCCCGGGGAGCTGTTTTTT. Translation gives CASRPDRAHPGELFF.

The CDR3 region is CSVNRDTSYEQYF. CDR3 in DNA: TGCAGCGTTAACCGGGACACTTCCTACGAGCAGTACTTC. The J gene is TRBJ2-7, the V gene TRBV29-1, with a tentative D call TRBD1 (6 bases). Trimming left V 5 bases short and J 1 base short, with 12 bases between. This CDR3 is built from 13 residues. Germline CDR1 is SQVTM and CDR2 is ANQGSEA.

DNA of the CDR3: TGCAGCGTTGAGGGACAGGGTTTGGTGAACTATGGCTACACCTTC. Residues: CSVEGQGLVNYGYTF. The gene calls are TRBV29-1 and TRBJ1-2; 9 bases are a match to TRBD1. From germline, CDR1 is SQVTM and CDR2 ANQGSEA. The CDR3 contains 15 residues. J gave up 2 bases and V 3 bases, and 7 bases lay outside the gene matches.

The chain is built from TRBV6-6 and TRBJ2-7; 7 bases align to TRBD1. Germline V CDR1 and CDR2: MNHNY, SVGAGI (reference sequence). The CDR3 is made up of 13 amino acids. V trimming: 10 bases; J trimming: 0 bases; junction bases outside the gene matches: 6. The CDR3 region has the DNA TGTGCCACGAAGGACAGGAGCTCCTACGAGCAGTACTTC. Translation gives CATKDRSSYEQYF.

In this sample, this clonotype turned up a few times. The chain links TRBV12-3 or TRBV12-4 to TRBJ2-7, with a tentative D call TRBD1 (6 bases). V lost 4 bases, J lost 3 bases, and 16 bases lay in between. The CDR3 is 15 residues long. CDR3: CASSSASGVYYEQYF. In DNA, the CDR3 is TGTGCCAGCAGTTCTGCCTCAGGGGTTTACTACGAGCAGTACTTC.

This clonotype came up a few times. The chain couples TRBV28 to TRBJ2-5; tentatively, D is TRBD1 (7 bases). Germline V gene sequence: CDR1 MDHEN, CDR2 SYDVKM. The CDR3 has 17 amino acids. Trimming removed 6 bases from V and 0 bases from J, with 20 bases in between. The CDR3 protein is CASSSEGDSPYQETQYF. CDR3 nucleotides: TGTGCCAGCAGCTCGGAGGGGGACAGCCCATACCAAGAGACCCAGTACTTC.

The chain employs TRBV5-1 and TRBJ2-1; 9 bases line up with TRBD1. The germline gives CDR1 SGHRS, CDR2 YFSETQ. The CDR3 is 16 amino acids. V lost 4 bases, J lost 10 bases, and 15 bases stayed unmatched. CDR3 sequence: CASSQHVQGAQEEQFF. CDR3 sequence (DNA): TGCGCCAGCAGCCAGCACGTACAGGGGGCCCAAGAGGAGCAGTTCTTC.

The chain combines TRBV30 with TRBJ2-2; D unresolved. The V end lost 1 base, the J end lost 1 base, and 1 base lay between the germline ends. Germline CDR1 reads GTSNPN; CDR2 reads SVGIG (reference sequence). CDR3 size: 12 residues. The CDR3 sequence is CAWSENTGELFF. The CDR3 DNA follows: TGTGCCTGGAGTGAGAACACCGGGGAGCTGTTTTTT.

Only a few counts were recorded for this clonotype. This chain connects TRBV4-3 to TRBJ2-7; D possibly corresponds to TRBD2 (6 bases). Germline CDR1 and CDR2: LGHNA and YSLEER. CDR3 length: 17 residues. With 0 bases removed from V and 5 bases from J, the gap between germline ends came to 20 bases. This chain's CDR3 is CASSQDWGKSGSNEQYF. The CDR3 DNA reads TGCGCCAGCAGCCAAGATTGGGGCAAATCCGGGAGTAACGAGCAGTACTTC.

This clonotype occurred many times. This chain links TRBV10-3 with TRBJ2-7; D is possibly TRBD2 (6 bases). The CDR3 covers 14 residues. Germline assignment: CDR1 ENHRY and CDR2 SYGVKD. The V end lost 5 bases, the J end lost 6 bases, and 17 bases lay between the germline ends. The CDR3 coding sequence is TGTGCCATCAGTTCCGGGCCCCGGGAGATCGAGCAGTACTTC. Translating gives CAISSGPREIEQYF.

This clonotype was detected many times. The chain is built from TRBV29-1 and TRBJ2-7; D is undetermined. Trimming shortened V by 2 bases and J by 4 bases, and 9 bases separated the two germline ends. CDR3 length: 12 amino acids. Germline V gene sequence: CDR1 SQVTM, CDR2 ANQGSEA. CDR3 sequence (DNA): TGCAGCGTTGAAATCACAGAGTACGAGCAGTACTTC. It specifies CSVEITEYEQYF.

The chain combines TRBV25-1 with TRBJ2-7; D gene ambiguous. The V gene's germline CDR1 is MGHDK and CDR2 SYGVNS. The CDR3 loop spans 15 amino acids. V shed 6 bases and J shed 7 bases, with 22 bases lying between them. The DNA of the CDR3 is TGTGCCAGCAGCCCTCGGTCGAATAGTCTTTCTGAGCAGTACTTC. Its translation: CASSPRSNSLSEQYF.

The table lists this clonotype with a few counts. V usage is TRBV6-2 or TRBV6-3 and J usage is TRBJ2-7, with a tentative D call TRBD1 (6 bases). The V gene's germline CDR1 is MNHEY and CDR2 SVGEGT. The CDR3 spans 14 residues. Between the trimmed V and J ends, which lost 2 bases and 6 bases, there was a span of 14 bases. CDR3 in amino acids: CASSYVGAQAEQYF. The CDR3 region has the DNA TGTGCCAGCAGTTACGTGGGGGCGCAAGCCGAGCAGTACTTC.

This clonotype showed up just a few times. DNA for the CDR3: TGTGCCAGCAGCGCCGAGGGAGGCGGCAGGGCCTACGAGCAGTACTTC. This translates into CASSAEGGGRAYEQYF. The chain has TRBV4-2 and TRBJ2-7; a weak D match, TRBD2 (6 bases). This CDR3 is 16 amino acids long. Germline CDR1 and CDR2: LGHNA and YNFKEQ. V was pared by 5 bases and J by 2 bases, with 19 bases between.

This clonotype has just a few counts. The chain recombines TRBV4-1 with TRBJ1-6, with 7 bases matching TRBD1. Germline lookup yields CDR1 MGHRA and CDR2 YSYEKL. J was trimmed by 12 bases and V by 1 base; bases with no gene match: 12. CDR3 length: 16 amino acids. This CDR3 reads CASSQGWTGSSEPLHF. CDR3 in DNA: TGCGCCAGCAGCCAAGGCTGGACAGGTTCTTCAGAACCCCTCCACTTT.

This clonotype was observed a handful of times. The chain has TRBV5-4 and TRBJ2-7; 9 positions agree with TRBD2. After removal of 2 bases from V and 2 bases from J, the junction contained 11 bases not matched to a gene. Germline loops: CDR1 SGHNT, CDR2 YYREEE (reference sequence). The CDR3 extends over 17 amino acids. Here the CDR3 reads CASSFRGLAGSPYEQYF. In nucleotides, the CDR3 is TGTGCCAGCAGCTTTAGGGGGCTAGCGGGATCCCCCTACGAGCAGTACTTC.

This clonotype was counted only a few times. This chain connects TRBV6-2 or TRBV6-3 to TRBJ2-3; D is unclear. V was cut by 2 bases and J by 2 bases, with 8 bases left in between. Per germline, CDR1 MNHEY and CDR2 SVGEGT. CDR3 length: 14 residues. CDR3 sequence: CASSYELDTDTQYF. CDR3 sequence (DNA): TGTGCCAGCAGTTACGAGCTAGACACAGATACGCAGTATTTT.

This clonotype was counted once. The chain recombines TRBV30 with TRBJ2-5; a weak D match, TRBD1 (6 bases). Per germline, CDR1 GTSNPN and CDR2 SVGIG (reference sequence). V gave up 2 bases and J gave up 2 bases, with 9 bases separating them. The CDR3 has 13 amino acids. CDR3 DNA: TGTGCCTGGAGTCTTGGACAGCAAGAGACCCAGTACTTC. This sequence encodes CAWSLGQQETQYF.

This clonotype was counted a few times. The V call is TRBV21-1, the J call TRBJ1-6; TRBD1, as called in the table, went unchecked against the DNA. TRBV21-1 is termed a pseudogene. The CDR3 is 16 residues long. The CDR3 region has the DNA TGTGCCAGCAGGGAAACGGACGGGGGGTTCGTGGCACCCCTCCACTTT. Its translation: CASRETDGGFVAPLHF.

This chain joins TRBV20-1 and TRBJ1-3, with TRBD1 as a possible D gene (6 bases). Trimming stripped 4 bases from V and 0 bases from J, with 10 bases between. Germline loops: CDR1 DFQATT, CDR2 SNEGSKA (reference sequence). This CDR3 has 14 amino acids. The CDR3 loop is CSANGGASGNTIYF. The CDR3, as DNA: TGCAGTGCTAACGGGGGGGCCTCTGGAAACACCATATATTTT.

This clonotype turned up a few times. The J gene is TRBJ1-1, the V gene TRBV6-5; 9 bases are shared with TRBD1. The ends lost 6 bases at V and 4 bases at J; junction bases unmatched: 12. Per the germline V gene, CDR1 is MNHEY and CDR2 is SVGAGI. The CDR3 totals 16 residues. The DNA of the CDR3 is TGTGCCAGCAGCCGGGCCGGGACAGGGTTCATCACTGAAGCTTTCTTT. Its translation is CASSRAGTGFITEAFF.